The clone carrying this T cell receptor beta chain was observed at least ten times. This sample stems from a study of T cells in Graves' hyperthyroidism and ophthalmopathy. Trimming pared 7 bases from V and 4 bases from J, leaving 17 bases between. Germline loops: CDR1 MNHNS, CDR2 SASEGT. This CDR3 is built from 15 residues. It was RNA transcripts that yielded the amplified TCR beta CDR3 regions. First-round RT-PCR with HTBI primers amplified the TCR CDR3 region. Each CDR3 protein gets one entry after TCRdb re-called the multiplex PCR reads with MiXCR. The sample holds around 390,000 distinct CDR3 sequences, approximately 14% seen once.

The chain carries TRBV6-1 and TRBJ2-1; weak D call: TRBD2 (6 bases). This clonotype was sampled from a woman aged 25 to 39 with Graves' ophthalmopathy. Sequencing was done on a sample of blood. Here the CDR3 reads CASMREEMGYNEQFF. DNA for the CDR3: TGTGCCAGCATGAGGGAGGAAATGGGGTACAATGAGCAGTTCTTC.